Listed below are T cell receptor beta chains from one sample, sequenced in a study of Graves' ophthalmopathy and Graves' hyperthyroidism. MiXCR, applied by TCRdb to the multiplex PCR reads, yields one record per CDR3 protein. This table holds around 1.1 million distinct CDR3 sequences, 36% found once. Material: peripheral blood or thyroid tissue (not recorded which). The source of these receptors is an adult man with Graves' hyperthyroidism. Both conserved end residues are part of each CDR3. A D gene is named only where the DNA matches it firmly. Size is stated for part of the rows, as once, few or many counts, or as a class when the clone is expanded.

clone_size j_call d_call v_call cdr3_aa cdr3_nt
- TRBJ1-1 TRBD1 TRBV29-1 CSREHRGWAEAFF TGCAGCAGGGAGCACAGGGGTTGGGCTGAAGCTTTCTTT
- TRBJ2-7 - TRBV5-4 CASSSRQLYEQYF TGTGCCAGCAGCTCGAGACAGTTGTACGAGCAGTACTTC
- TRBJ1-2 - TRBV7-2 CASSWGWGTGYTF TGTGCCAGCAGCTGGGGGTGGGGGACTGGCTACACCTTC
- TRBJ2-6 - TRBV6-2/TRBV6-3 CASSYSTRPLLRTGANVLTF TGTGCCAGCAGTTACTCGACGCGACCCCTACTCCGTACTGGGGCCAACGTCCTGACTTTC
- TRBJ1-2 - TRBV9 CASSPGHLNYGYTF TGTGCCAGCAGCCCGGGACATTTAAACTATGGCTACACCTTC
- TRBJ2-3 - TRBV6-6 CASIIKDRSRGTDTQYF TGTGCCAGCATCATAAAAGACAGGTCTCGGGGCACAGATACGCAGTATTTT
many TRBJ2-2 - TRBV7-2 CASSLWGQGYTGELFF TGTGCCAGCAGCTTATGGGGGCAGGGGTACACCGGGGAGCTGTTTTTT
- TRBJ2-2 - TRBV6-6 CASIPSVSGELFF TGTGCCAGCATACCTAGCGTCAGCGGGGAGCTGTTTTTT
few TRBJ1-2 - TRBV7-2 CASSLGGPSAYGYTF TGTGCCAGCAGCTTAGGGGGCCCGTCTGCTTATGGCTACACCTTC
many TRBJ1-1 - TRBV5-1 CASSLDSLNTEAFF TGCGCCAGCAGCTTGGACAGCTTGAACACTGAAGCTTTCTTT
- TRBJ1-4 - TRBV4-3 CVSSQESYSNEKLFF TGCGTCAGCAGCCAAGAGTCCTACTCCAATGAAAAACTGTTTTTT
many TRBJ2-7 - TRBV2 CASTLRSGDYEQYF TGTGCCAGCACCCTTAGAAGCGGTGACTACGAGCAGTACTTC
- TRBJ1-2 TRBD1 TRBV10-3 CATYRDRVEVDYGYTF TGTGCCACCTATCGGGACAGGGTGGAAGTTGACTATGGCTACACCTTC
- TRBJ1-1 - TRBV9 CASSGGGAVEAFF TGTGCCAGCAGCGGGGGGGGCGCGGTTGAAGCTTTCTTT
many TRBJ2-2 - TRBV12-3/TRBV12-4 CASRPQRSNTGELFF TGTGCCAGCAGGCCACAGCGCTCGAACACCGGGGAGCTGTTTTTT
- TRBJ1-4 - TRBV2 CASSEGQGREKLFF TGTGCCAGCAGTGAAGGCCAGGGGAGGGAAAAACTGTTTTTT
- TRBJ2-7 - TRBV16 CASSQLEGGEQYF TGTGCCAGCAGCCAATTGGAAGGGGGCGAGCAGTACTTC
many TRBJ1-5 TRBD1 TRBV2 CATCRGQGDQPQHF TGTGCCACCTGCCGGGGACAGGGAGATCAGCCCCAGCATTTT
many TRBJ1-5 - TRBV20-1 CSALGPNNQPQHF TGCAGTGCCCTAGGACCTAACAATCAGCCCCAGCATTTT
- TRBJ1-2 - TRBV10-3 CASSEISSYGYTF TGTGCCAGCAGTGAAATTTCCAGTTATGGCTACACCTTC
- TRBJ1-5 TRBD1 TRBV29-1 CSARTGDRYEHF TGCAGCGCTCGGACAGGGGATAGGTACGAGCATTTT
few TRBJ1-5 - TRBV11-3 CASILEDYQPQHF -
many TRBJ1-2 - TRBV2 CASERGGVYGYTF TGTGCTTCGGAAAGGGGCGGGGTCTATGGCTACACCTTC
many TRBJ2-7 - TRBV12-3/TRBV12-4 CASSQALAYEQYF TGTGCCAGCAGCCAGGCGCTTGCCTACGAGCAGTACTTC
many TRBJ2-7 - TRBV5-1 CASSPRAGPIYEQYF TGCGCCAGCAGCCCACGTGCCGGGCCTATCTACGAGCAGTACTTC
few TRBJ2-7 - TRBV20-1 CSARRLGSVEQYF TGCAGTGCTAGGAGATTAGGTAGTGTGGAGCAGTACTTC
many TRBJ2-7 TRBD1 TRBV20-1 CSARGTDRGYEQYF TGCAGTGCTAGAGGTACAGACAGGGGTTACGAGCAGTACTTC
many TRBJ1-3 - TRBV29-1 CSGDVGNTIYF TGCAGCGGGGATGTGGGAAACACCATATATTTT
few TRBJ2-5 TRBD2 TRBV6-5 CASSYWGGGETQYF TGTGCCAGCAGTTACTGGGGGGGAGGAGAGACCCAGTACTTC
many TRBJ1-3 - TRBV7-4 CASSPKGSGNTIYF TGTGCCAGCAGCCCCAAGGGTTCTGGAAACACCATATATTTT
many TRBJ2-5 TRBD1 TRBV29-1 CSVERTGEQETQYF TGCAGCGTTGAACGGACAGGGGAACAAGAGACCCAGTACTTC
many TRBJ1-1 - TRBV13 CASLAGKTEAFF TGTGCCAGCCTTGCCGGAAAGACTGAAGCTTTCTTT
- TRBJ2-7 - TRBV4-3 CASSQDYGGLLYEQYF TGCGCCAGCAGCCAAGATTACGGGGGGCTCCTCTACGAGCAGTACTTC
few TRBJ1-2 TRBD1 TRBV6-1 CASSVSFRDRVSSYGYTF TGTGCCAGCAGTGTTTCGTTTCGGGACAGGGTATCCTCCTATGGCTACACCTTC
- TRBJ1-1 - TRBV10-3 CAIRPQGSGTEAFF TGTGCCATCAGACCCCAAGGGAGCGGCACTGAAGCTTTCTTT
- TRBJ1-5 - TRBV20-1 CSARRGGNRPQHF TGCAGTGCTCGAAGGGGGGGAAATCGGCCCCAGCATTTT
- TRBJ1-1 - TRBV7-9 CASSFTGKNTEAFF TGTGCCAGCAGCTTCACGGGGAAGAACACTGAAGCTTTCTTT
many TRBJ2-5 - TRBV14 CASSQDVNRGLRETQYF TGTGCCAGCAGCCAAGACGTGAATAGGGGTTTGCGAGAGACCCAGTACTTC
- TRBJ2-7 TRBD2 TRBV20-1 CSARARTSAYEQYF TGCAGTGCTAGAGCCCGGACTAGCGCTTACGAGCAGTACTTC
- TRBJ2-2 - TRBV24-1 CATSDPTTGFTGELFF TGTGCCACCAGTGACCCAACGACAGGCTTCACCGGGGAGCTGTTTTTT
many TRBJ1-2 TRBD1 TRBV6-5 CASSRQGFGYGYTF TGTGCCAGCAGTCGACAGGGCTTCGGCTATGGCTACACCTTC
- TRBJ2-5 - TRBV24-1 CATSDLSSGRKETQYF TGTGCCACCAGTGATTTGAGCTCGGGCAGGAAAGAGACCCAGTACTTC
many TRBJ2-7 TRBD2 TRBV7-2 CASSLVASGTSYEQYF TGTGCCAGCAGCTTAGTGGCTAGCGGAACCTCCTACGAGCAGTACTTC
many TRBJ2-7 TRBD1 TRBV7-2 CASSLVEQGEQYF TGTGCCAGCAGCTTAGTGGAGCAGGGGGAACAGTACTTC